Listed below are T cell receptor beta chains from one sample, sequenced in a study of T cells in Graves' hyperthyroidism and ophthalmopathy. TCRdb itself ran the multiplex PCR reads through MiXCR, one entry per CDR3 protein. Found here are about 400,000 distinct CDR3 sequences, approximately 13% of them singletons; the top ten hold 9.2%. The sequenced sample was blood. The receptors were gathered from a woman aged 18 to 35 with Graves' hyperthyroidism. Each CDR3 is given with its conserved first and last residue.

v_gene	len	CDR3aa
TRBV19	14	CASTRQGARQPQHF
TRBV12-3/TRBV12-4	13	CASSFRRVGGYTF
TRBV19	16	CASSTADRQFLSPLHF
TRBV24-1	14	CATSDRTRGNEQFF
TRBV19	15	CASSPLAGGYSEQFF
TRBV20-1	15	CSAREGRGLNSPLHF
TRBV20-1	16	CSATGTSGGPSYEQYF
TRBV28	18	CASSLWGQGTMYQETQYF
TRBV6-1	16	CASRPDISSYNSPLHF
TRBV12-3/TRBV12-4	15	CASSPQEGGTDTQYF
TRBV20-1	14	CSAPPRDSTDTQYF
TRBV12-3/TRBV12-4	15	CASRSTGTGSQPQHF
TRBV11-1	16	CASSQRASGAPDTQYF
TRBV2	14	CASTDSGLGVTAFF
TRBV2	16	CASGPTGTPSRSPLHF
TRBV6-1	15	CASSPTSAVSYEQYF
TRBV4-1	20	CASSQDGVPGQGVGADTQYF
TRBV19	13	CASRTGLHQPQHF
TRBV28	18	CASSFNRAIAGEQETQYF
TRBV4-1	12	CASSQDGKTQYF
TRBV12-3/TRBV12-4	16	CASSSHRSPPPYEQYF